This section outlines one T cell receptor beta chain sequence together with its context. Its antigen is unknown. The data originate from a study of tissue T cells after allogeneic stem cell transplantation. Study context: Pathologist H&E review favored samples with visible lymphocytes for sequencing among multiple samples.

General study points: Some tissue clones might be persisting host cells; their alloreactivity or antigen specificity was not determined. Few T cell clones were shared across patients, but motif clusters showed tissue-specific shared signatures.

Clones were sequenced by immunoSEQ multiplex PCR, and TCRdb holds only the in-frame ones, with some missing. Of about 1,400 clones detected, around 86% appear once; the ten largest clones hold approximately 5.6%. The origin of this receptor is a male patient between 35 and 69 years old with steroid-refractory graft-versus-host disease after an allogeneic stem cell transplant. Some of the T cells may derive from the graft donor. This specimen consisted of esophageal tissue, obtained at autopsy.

The CDR3 DNA sequence: TGTGCCAGCAGCCCCGGACAGGGCCCGCACACCGGGGAGCTGTTTTTT. Amino acids: CASSPGQGPHTGELFF. The genes are TRBV7-6 and TRBJ2-2; TRBD1 matches 8 bases. CDR1 SGHVS and CDR2 FNYEAQ come from the germline V gene. This CDR3 is 16 amino acids long. V shed 5 bases, J shed 3 bases, and the junction held 8 bases outside the gene matches.